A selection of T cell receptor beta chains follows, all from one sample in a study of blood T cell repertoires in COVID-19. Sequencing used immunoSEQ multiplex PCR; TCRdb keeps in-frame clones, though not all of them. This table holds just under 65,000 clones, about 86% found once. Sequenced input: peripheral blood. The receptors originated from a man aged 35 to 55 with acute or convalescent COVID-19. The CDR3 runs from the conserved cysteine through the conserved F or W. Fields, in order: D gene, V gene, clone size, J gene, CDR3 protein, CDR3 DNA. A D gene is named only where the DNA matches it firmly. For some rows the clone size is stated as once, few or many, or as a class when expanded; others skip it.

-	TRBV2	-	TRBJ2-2	CASSEQETGELFF	TGTGCCAGCAGTGAACAGGAAACCGGGGAGCTGTTTTTT
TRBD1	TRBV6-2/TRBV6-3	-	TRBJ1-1	CASSATGANTEAFF	TGTGCCAGCAGCGCTACAGGGGCGAACACTGAAGCTTTCTTT
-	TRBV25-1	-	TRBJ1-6	CASSATGWNSPLHF	TGTGCCAGCAGTGCCACAGGGTGGAATTCACCCCTCCACTTT
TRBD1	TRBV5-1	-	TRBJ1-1	CASSDKQGAHMNTEAFF	TGCGCCAGCAGCGACAAACAGGGGGCCCACATGAACACTGAAGCTTTCTTT
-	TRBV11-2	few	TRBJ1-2	CASSLRHIYGYTF	TGTGCCAGCAGCTTAAGACACATCTATGGCTACACCTTC
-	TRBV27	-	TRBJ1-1	CASSLGQNTEAFF	TGTGCCAGCAGTTTAGGACAGAACACTGAAGCTTTCTTT
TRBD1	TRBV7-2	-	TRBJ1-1	CASSLPQGQPNTEAFF	TGTGCCAGCAGCTTACCCCAGGGACAGCCGAACACTGAAGCTTTCTTT
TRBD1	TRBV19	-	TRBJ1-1	CASSTLPGQGLRAFF	TGTGCCAGTAGTACGTTACCGGGACAGGGACTTAGAGCTTTCTTT
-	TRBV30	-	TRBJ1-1	CAWRRDTVSFF	TGTGCCTGGAGGCGAGACACGGTTTCTTTCTTT
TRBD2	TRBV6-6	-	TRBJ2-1	CASTGGAYNEQFF	TGTGCCAGCACCGGGGGGGCCTACAATGAGCAGTTCTTC
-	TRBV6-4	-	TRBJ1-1	CASSERLNTEAFF	TGTGCCAGCAGCGAGAGGCTTAACACTGAAGCTTTCTTT
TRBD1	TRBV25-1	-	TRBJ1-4	CASIGQGDGEKLFF	TGTGCCAGCATTGGACAGGGGGATGGAGAAAAACTGTTTTTT
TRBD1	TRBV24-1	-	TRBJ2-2	CATNAGTGNTGELFF	TGTGCCACCAATGCCGGGACAGGAAACACCGGGGAGCTGTTTTTT
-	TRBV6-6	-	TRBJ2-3	CASTYSSGDTQYF	TGTGCCAGCACATATTCATCGGGAGATACGCAGTATTTT
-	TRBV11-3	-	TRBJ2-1	CASSLTQDEQFF	TGTGCCAGCAGCTTAACACAGGATGAGCAGTTCTTC
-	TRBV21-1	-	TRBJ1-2	CASSKVPGQTLYGYTF	TGTGCCAGCAGCAAAGTCCCCGGACAGACCCTTTATGGCTACACCTTC
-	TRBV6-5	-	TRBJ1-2	CASSPEYGYTF	TGTGCCAGCAGTCCTGAGTATGGCTACACCTTC
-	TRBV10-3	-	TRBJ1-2	CAHHSGRFNYGYTF	TGTGCCCATCATTCAGGCAGATTTAACTATGGCTACACCTTC
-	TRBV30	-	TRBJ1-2	CARRDSGGNYGYTF	TGTGCCAGACGGGACTCCGGGGGGAACTATGGCTACACCTTC
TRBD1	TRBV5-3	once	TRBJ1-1	CARSLVRTGGNTEAFF	TGTGCCAGAAGCTTGGTGCGAACAGGGGGTAACACTGAAGCTTTCTTT
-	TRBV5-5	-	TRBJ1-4	CASSLSGGEKLFF	TGTGCCAGCAGCCTTTCCGGGGGTGAAAAACTGTTTTTT
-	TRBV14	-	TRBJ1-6	CASSQGLPTRNSPLHF	TGTGCCAGCAGCCAAGGCCTTCCAACGAGGAATTCACCCCTCCACTTT
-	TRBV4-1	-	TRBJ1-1	CASSHGGGMNTEAFF	TGCGCCAGCAGCCATGGAGGTGGGATGAACACTGAAGCTTTCTTT
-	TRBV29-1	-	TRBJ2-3	CSVEGGAYRDTQYF	TGCAGCGTTGAGGGGGGGGCGTACCGAGATACGCAGTATTTT
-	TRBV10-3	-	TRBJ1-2	CAISESRGIEGYTF	TGTGCCATCAGTGAGTCCCGGGGTATTGAAGGCTACACCTTC
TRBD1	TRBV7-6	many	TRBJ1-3	CASSLARTGVGGNTIYF	TGTGCCAGCAGCTTAGCCCGGACAGGGGTTGGTGGAAACACCATATATTTT
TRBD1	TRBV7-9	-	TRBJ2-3	CASSWDRAGTDTQYF	TGTGCCAGCAGCTGGGACAGGGCGGGCACAGATACGCAGTATTTT